This T cell receptor (beta chain) was identified during a study of T cell changes during pregnancy in multiple sclerosis. The table came from immunoSEQ multiplex PCR; TCRdb's copy has only in-frame clones and leaves some out. The table includes tens of thousands of clones, over 75% detected once. The CDR3 spans 19 residues. Trimming shortened V by 1 base and J by 4 bases, and 22 bases separated the two germline ends. The V gene's germline CDR1 is SGHTA and CDR2 FQGTGA. This receptor was taken from a female donor in good health, enrolled as a control in a pregnancy study. The sample here was peripheral blood, taken in the first trimester of pregnancy. V gene TRBV7-3 combines with J gene TRBJ2-2; no clear D. In DNA, the CDR3 is TGTGCCAGCAGCTTAAATCGCGGTTTTTCGGCTAGTCCCACCGGGGAGCTGTTTTTT. Protein: CASSLNRGFSASPTGELFF.